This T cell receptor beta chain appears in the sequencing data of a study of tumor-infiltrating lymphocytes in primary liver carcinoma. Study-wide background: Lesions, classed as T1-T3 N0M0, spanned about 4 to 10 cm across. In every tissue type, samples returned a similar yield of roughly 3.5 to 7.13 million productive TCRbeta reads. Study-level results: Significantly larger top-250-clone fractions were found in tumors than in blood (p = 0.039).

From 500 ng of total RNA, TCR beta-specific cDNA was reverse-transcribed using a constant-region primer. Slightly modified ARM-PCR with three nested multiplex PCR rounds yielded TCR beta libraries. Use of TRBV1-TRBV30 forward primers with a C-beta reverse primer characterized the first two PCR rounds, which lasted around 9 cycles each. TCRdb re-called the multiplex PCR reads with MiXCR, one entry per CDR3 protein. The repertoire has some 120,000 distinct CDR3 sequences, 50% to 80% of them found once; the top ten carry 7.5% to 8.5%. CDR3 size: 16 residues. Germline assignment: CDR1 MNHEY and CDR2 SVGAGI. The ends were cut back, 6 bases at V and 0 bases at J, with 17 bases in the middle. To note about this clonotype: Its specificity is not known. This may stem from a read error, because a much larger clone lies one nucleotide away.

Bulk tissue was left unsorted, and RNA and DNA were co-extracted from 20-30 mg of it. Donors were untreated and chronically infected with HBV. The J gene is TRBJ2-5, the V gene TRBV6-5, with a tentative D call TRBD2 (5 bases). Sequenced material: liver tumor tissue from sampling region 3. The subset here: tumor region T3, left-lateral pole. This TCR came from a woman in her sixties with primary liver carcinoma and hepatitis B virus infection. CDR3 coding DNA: TGTGCCAGCAGCCCCCTCTCCGGGGTCAACCAAGAGACCCAGTACTTC. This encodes CASSPLSGVNQETQYF.